This TCR beta chain was documented in a study of long-term antiretroviral therapy in people with HIV. With survey level as its setting, the immunoSEQ assay was v3.0. Produced via immunoSEQ multiplex PCR; TCRdb's table is partial and in-frame only. The sample has thousands of clones, roughly 84% seen once. The germline V gene has CDR1 MDHEN and CDR2 SYDVKM. The CDR3 covers 12 residues. V was clipped by 5 bases and J by 7 bases, with 11 bases between them. Concerning this clone: The antigen remains unidentified.

Overall study findings and caveats: Repertoire dominance by clones expanded before ART was seen at all time points. The study collected no data on ART adherence, viral resistance or therapy changes.

This chain uses TRBV28 with TRBJ1-1; D is unclear. This material consisted of unsorted PBMCs, taken 0.3 years before starting antiretroviral therapy. The receptor was derived from a young man with HIV. Written as DNA, the CDR3 is TGTGCCAGCAGTCGGCGGGGTTATGAAGCTTTCTTT. This codes for CASSRRGYEAFF.